The rows below give T cell receptor beta chains drawn from one sample of a study of T cells in Graves' hyperthyroidism and ophthalmopathy. TCRdb passed the multiplex PCR reads through MiXCR, listing each CDR3 protein once. This sample has about 690,000 distinct CDR3 sequences; 15% to 20% occur once, and the top ten carry roughly 16%. What was sequenced was blood. Every receptor here comes from a man aged 45-65 years with Graves' hyperthyroidism. The CDR3 runs from the conserved cysteine through the conserved F or W. The D gene is left open where the match is weak. For some rows the clone size is stated as once, few or many, or as a class when expanded; others skip it.

j_call | v_call | d_call | clone_size | cdr3_aa | cdr3_nt
TRBJ2-7 | TRBV12-3/TRBV12-4 | TRBD1 | many | CASSTPGQGPYEQYF | TGTGCCAGCAGCACTCCGGGACAGGGACCCTACGAGCAGTACTTC
TRBJ2-7 | TRBV11-2 | . | many | CASSPEGQRQQYF | TGTGCCAGCAGCCCCGAGGGCCAGAGGCAGCAGTACTTC
TRBJ1-2 | TRBV2 | TRBD1 | many | CATTGQGELRSYTF | TGTGCCACCACGGGACAGGGGGAGCTCAGGAGCTACACCTTC
TRBJ2-7 | TRBV27 | TRBD1 | many | CASSPRGGQGYEQYF | TGTGCCAGCAGTCCGAGGGGGGGACAGGGCTACGAGCAGTACTTC
TRBJ2-7 | TRBV27 | TRBD1 | many | CASSSQQGASYEQYF | TGTGCCAGCAGTTCCCAACAGGGGGCCTCCTACGAGCAGTACTTC
TRBJ2-2 | TRBV6-1 | . | few | CASSEVTDPLTGELFF | TGTGCCAGCAGTGAGGTCACCGACCCGTTGACCGGGGAGCTGTTTTTT
TRBJ2-5 | TRBV7-8 | . | many | CASSLILRGQETQYF | TGTGCCAGCAGCTTGATTCTGCGGGGCCAAGAGACCCAGTACTTC
TRBJ2-6 | TRBV5-6 | . | . | CASSLEGFPSGANVLTF | TGTGCCAGCAGCTTGGAGGGGTTCCCCTCTGGGGCCAACGTCCTGACTTTC
TRBJ2-3 | TRBV19 | . | . | CASSGPGDTQYF | TGTGCCAGTTCGGGCCCGGGTGACACGCAGTATTTT
TRBJ1-6 | TRBV12-3/TRBV12-4 | . | many | CASNDQWGSPLHF | TGTGCCAGCAATGATCAGTGGGGTTCACCCCTCCACTTT
TRBJ2-7 | TRBV5-1 | . | many | CASSLGNSAYEQYF | TGCGCCAGCAGCTTGGGAAACAGTGCCTACGAGCAGTACTTC
TRBJ2-7 | TRBV6-1 | TRBD1 | . | CASRKTGVAYEQYF | TGTGCCAGCCGGAAGACAGGGGTAGCCTACGAGCAGTACTTC
TRBJ1-6 | TRBV20-1 | . | many | CSARGPLLGTNPLHF | TGCAGTGCTAGAGGCCCTTTGCTGGGGACGAACCCCCTCCACTTT
TRBJ2-7 | TRBV12-3/TRBV12-4 | TRBD2 | many | CASSPSRTSDYEQYF | TGTGCCAGCAGTCCAAGCAGGACTAGCGACTACGAGCAGTACTTC
TRBJ2-1 | TRBV12-3/TRBV12-4 | TRBD1 | . | CASRPDRGSYNEQFF | TGTGCCAGCAGGCCTGACAGGGGCTCCTACAATGAGCAGTTCTTC
TRBJ2-1 | TRBV18 | . | many | CASSPYRTNEQFF | TGTGCCAGCTCACCATACAGAACTAATGAGCAGTTCTTC
TRBJ2-7 | TRBV6-2/TRBV6-3 | TRBD1 | . | CASSPGGSLSYEQYF | TGTGCCAGCAGTCCAGGGGGCTCACTTTCCTACGAGCAGTACTTC
TRBJ1-1 | TRBV7-9 | . | few | CASSLNPENTEAFF | TGTGCCAGCAGCTTAAATCCCGAGAACACTGAAGCTTTCTTT
TRBJ1-2 | TRBV25-1 | TRBD1 | few | CASKKQGNDYGYTF | TGTGCCAGCAAGAAACAGGGGAACGACTATGGCTACACCTTC
TRBJ1-1 | TRBV28 | TRBD1 | many | CASSLSLRGLGTEAFF | TGTGCCAGCAGTTTAAGTCTAAGGGGGCTAGGCACTGAAGCTTTCTTT
TRBJ2-7 | TRBV12-5 | . | many | CASGLGAGAGYEQYF | TGTGCTAGTGGTTTGGGTGCGGGGGCAGGCTACGAGCAGTACTTC
TRBJ2-4 | TRBV9 | TRBD2 | . | CASSDEAGALGIQYF | TGTGCCAGCAGCGATGAAGCGGGAGCTCTTGGCATTCAGTACTTC
TRBJ1-1 | TRBV30 | . | many | CAWDYGDTEAFF | TGTGCCTGGGACTATGGGGACACTGAAGCTTTCTTT
TRBJ2-1 | TRBV20-1 | TRBD2 | many | CSARDVSGPYNEQFF | TGCAGTGCTAGAGATGTTAGCGGGCCGTACAATGAGCAGTTCTTC
TRBJ1-4 | TRBV28 | TRBD1 | . | CASTLGQGHEKLFF | TGTGCCAGCACCTTGGGACAGGGGCATGAAAAACTGTTTTTT
TRBJ2-1 | TRBV27 | . | many | CASSFTGLSYNEQFF | TGTGCCAGCAGTTTCACAGGACTCTCCTACAATGAGCAGTTCTTC
TRBJ1-4 | TRBV30 | . | many | CAWSAGGFGEKLFF | TGTGCCTGGAGTGCCGGGGGTTTCGGTGAAAAACTGTTTTTT
TRBJ2-7 | TRBV27 | . | many | CASSRAKIAPYEQYF | TGTGCCAGCAGTAGAGCGAAGATAGCCCCCTACGAGCAGTACTTC
TRBJ2-6 | TRBV28 | . | . | CASRLGGAGANVLTF | TGTGCCAGCAGGCTGGGTGGAGCTGGGGCCAACGTCCTGACTTTC
TRBJ2-6 | TRBV6-1 | TRBD2 | . | CATFRGAGANVLTF | TGTGCCACCTTCCGGGGGGCTGGGGCCAACGTCCTGACTTTC
TRBJ1-1 | TRBV5-5 | . | few | CASSLARGRVTEAFF | TGTGCCAGCAGCTTGGCCCGGGGTAGGGTCACTGAAGCTTTCTTT
TRBJ1-1 | TRBV2 | TRBD1 | . | CASSPSWTGRAFF | TGTGCCAGCAGTCCTTCCTGGACAGGGAGAGCTTTCTTT
TRBJ2-5 | TRBV27 | . | few | CASSFNQGSELETQYF | TGTGCCAGCAGTTTTAATCAGGGATCGGAGCTAGAGACCCAGTACTTC
TRBJ2-6 | TRBV4-1 | . | once | CASRYSKNFSGANVLTF | TGCGCCAGCAGGTACAGTAAGAATTTCTCTGGGGCCAACGTCCTGACTTTC
TRBJ2-1 | TRBV5-1 | . | many | CASSLDGAGSYNEQFF | TGCGCCAGCAGCTTGGACGGGGCGGGATCTTACAATGAGCAGTTCTTC
TRBJ2-7 | TRBV3-1 | . | many | CASSQQQLIGYEQYF | TGTGCCAGCAGCCAGCAGCAGTTGATTGGCTACGAGCAGTACTTC
TRBJ2-7 | TRBV29-1 | TRBD2 | many | CSVSGEGPYEQYF | TGCAGCGTTTCGGGGGAGGGCCCGTACGAGCAGTACTTC
TRBJ2-1 | TRBV6-4 | . | few | CASTAGNEQFF | TGTGCCAGCACCGCCGGCAATGAGCAGTTCTTC
TRBJ1-2 | TRBV7-2 | TRBD1 | many | CASSLTGGSGYTF | TGTGCCAGCAGTTTAACAGGGGGCAGTGGCTACACCTTC
TRBJ1-5 | TRBV28 | . | many | CASSRSNQPQHF | TGTGCCAGCAGCCGGAGCAATCAGCCCCAGCATTTT
TRBJ2-1 | TRBV28 | . | many | CASSLTDPDSYNEQFF | TGTGCCAGCAGTTTAACGGATCCGGATTCCTACAATGAGCAGTTCTTC
TRBJ2-7 | TRBV29-1 | . | . | CSVDKGHPDEQYF | TGCAGCGTTGATAAAGGACACCCGGATGAGCAGTACTTC
TRBJ2-1 | TRBV7-3 | TRBD2 | many | CASSTLGGGLADNEQFF | TGTGCCAGCAGCACCCTCGGTGGGGGACTAGCGGACAATGAGCAGTTCTTC
TRBJ1-1 | TRBV11-2 | . | . | CASSSPRRPTEAFF | TGTGCCAGCAGCTCACCAAGACGGCCCACTGAAGCTTTCTTT
TRBJ2-7 | TRBV27 | . | . | CASSLFGTVNGIYEQYF | TGTGCCAGCAGTCTATTCGGGACGGTAAATGGAATCTACGAGCAGTACTTC
TRBJ2-1 | TRBV15 | . | . | CATSREYSRRYNEQFF | TGTGCCACCAGCAGGGAATACAGCAGGCGCTACAATGAGCAGTTCTTC
TRBJ1-1 | TRBV12-3/TRBV12-4 | . | many | CASSFGPNTEAFF | TGTGCCAGCAGTTTCGGACCGAACACTGAAGCTTTCTTT
TRBJ2-2 | TRBV7-9 | TRBD1 | . | CASRATGVNTGELFF | TGTGCCAGCAGGGCGACAGGGGTGAACACCGGGGAGCTGTTTTTT
TRBJ1-1 | TRBV2 | . | . | CASSITGQDAFF | TGTGCCAGCAGTATTACAGGGCAGGACGCTTTCTTT
TRBJ2-7 | TRBV11-2 | . | many | CASSFTGHEQYF | TGTGCCAGCAGCTTCACAGGGCACGAGCAGTACTTC
TRBJ2-7 | TRBV28 | . | few | CASRKGYGTFSYEQYF | TGTGCCAGCAGAAAGGGGTACGGTACTTTCTCCTACGAGCAGTACTTC
TRBJ1-6 | TRBV2 | . | many | CASRPRAGFDSPLHF | TGTGCCAGCAGGCCGAGGGCGGGCTTTGATTCACCCCTCCACTTT
TRBJ2-7 | TRBV24-1 | . | . | CATSDRGGRYEQYF | TGTGCCACCAGTGATCGAGGGGGTAGGTACGAGCAGTACTTC
TRBJ2-5 | TRBV19 | TRBD1 | . | CASSPQGAFETQYF | TGTGCCAGTAGCCCTCAGGGGGCGTTCGAGACCCAGTACTTC